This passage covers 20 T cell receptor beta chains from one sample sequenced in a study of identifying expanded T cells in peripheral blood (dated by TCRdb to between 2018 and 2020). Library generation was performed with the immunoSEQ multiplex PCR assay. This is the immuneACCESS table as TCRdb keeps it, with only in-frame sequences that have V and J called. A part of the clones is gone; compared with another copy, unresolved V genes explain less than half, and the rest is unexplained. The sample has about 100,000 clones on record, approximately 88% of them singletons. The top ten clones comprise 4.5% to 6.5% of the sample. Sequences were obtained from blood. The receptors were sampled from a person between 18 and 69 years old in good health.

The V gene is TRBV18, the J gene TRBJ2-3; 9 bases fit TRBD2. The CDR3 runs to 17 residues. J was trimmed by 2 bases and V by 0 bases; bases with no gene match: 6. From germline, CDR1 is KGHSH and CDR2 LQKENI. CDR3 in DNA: TGTGCCAGCTCACCACCTGTTAGCGGGGGCCTCACAGATACGCAGTATTTT. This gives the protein CASSPPVSGGLTDTQYF.

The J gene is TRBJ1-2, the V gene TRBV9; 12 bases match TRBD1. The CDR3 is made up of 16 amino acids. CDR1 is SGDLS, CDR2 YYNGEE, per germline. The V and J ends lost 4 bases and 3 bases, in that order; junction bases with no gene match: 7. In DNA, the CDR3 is TGTGCCAGCAGCCCCTCCGGGACAGGGGGCTACTATGGCTACACCTTC. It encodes CASSPSGTGGYYGYTF.

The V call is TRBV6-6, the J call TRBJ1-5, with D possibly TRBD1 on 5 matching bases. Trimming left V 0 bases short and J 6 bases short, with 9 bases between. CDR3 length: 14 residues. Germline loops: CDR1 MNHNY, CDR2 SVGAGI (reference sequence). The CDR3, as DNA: TGTGCCAGCAGTTACTCAGGGGCCTCTCAGCCCCAGCATTTT. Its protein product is CASSYSGASQPQHF.

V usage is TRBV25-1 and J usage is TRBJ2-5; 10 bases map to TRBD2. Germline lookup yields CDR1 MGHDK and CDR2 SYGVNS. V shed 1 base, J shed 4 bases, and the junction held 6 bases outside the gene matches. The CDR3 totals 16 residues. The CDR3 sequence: CASSESRLAGAETQYF. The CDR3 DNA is TGTGCCAGCAGTGAATCACGGCTAGCGGGAGCAGAGACCCAGTACTTC.

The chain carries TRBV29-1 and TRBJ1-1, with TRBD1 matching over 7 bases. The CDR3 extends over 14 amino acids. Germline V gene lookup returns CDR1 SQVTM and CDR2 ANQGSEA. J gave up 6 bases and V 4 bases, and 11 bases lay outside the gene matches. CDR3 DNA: TGCAGCGTTGGAGGAAGGGGGCTGAAACCTGAAGCTTTCTTT. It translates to CSVGGRGLKPEAFF.

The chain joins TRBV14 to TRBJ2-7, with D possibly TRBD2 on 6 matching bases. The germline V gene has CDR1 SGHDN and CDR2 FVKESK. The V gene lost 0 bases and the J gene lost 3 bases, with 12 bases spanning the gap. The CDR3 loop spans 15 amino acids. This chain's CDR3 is CASSQDGGDFYEQYF. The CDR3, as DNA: TGTGCCAGCAGCCAAGATGGCGGGGATTTCTACGAGCAGTACTTC.

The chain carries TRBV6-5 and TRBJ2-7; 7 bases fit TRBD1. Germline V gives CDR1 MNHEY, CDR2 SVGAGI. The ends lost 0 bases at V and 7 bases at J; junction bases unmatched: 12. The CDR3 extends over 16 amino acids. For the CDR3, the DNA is TGTGCCAGCAGTTACTCGACTGGGACAGAGGGAAGGGAGCAGTACTTC. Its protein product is CASSYSTGTEGREQYF.

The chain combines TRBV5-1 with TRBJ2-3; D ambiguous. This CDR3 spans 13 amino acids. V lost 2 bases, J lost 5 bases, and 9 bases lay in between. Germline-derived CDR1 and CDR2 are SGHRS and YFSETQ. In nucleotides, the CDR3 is TGCGCCAGCAGCTTTAATTCTGAAGATACGCAGTATTTT. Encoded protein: CASSFNSEDTQYF.

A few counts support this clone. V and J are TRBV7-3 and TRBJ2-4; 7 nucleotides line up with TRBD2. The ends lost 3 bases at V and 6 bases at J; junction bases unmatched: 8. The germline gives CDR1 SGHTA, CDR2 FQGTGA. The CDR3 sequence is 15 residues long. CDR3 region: CASSFQPGRGNIQYF. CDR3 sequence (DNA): TGTGCCAGCAGCTTTCAGCCAGGGAGGGGAAACATTCAGTACTTC.

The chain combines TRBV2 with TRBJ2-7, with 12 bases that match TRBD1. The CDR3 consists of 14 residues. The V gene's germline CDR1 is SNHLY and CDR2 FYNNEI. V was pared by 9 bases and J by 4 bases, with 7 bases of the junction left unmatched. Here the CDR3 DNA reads TGTGCCAGTATGCTGGGACAGGGGGCTTACGAGCAGTACTTC. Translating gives CASMLGQGAYEQYF.

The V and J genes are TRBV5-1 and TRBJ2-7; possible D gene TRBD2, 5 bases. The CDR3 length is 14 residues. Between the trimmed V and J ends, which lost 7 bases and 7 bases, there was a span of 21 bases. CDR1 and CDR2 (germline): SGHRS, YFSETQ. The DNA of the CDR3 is TGCGCCAGCCGTAAGGGCGGTGACGTAGCGGAGCAGTACTTC. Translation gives CASRKGGDVAEQYF.

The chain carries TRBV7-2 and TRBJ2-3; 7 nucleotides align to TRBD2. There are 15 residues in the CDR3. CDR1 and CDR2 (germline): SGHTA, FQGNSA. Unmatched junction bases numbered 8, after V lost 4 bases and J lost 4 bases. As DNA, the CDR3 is TGTGCCAGCAGCTATGTAACTAGCGCGGCAGATACGCAGTATTTT. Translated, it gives CASSYVTSAADTQYF.

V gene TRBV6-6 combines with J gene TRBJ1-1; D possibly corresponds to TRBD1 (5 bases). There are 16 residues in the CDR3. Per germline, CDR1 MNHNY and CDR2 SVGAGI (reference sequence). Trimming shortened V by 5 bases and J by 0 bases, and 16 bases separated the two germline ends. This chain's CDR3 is CASSLQGPKVNTEAFF. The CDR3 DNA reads TGTGCCAGCAGTCTCCAGGGCCCCAAGGTGAACACTGAAGCTTTCTTT.

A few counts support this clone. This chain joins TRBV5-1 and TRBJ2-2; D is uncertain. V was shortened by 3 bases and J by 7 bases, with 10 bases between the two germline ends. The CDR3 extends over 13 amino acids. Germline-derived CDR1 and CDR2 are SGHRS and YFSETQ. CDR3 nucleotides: TGCGCCAGCAGCTCGCGAGAAGACGGGGAGCTGTTTTTT. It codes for CASSSREDGELFF.

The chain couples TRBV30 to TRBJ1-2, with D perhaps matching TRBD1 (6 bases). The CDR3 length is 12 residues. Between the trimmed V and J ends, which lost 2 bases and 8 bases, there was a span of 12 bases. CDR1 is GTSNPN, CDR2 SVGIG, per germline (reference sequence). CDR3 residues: CAWSTQGGGYTF. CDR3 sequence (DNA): TGTGCCTGGAGTACACAGGGTGGGGGCTACACCTTC.

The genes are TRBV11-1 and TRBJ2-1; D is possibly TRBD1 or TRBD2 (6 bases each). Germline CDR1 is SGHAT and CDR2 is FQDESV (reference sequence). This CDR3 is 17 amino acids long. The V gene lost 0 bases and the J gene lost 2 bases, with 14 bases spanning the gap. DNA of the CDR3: TGTGCCAGCAGCTTAGCGCAACTCGGGGGCCCCTACAATGAGCAGTTCTTC. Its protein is CASSLAQLGGPYNEQFF.

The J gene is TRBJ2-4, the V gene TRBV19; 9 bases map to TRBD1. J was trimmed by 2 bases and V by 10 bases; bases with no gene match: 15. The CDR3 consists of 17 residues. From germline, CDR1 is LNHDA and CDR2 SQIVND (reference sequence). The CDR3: CATKPGQGNFPKNIQYF. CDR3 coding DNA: TGTGCCACCAAACCGGGACAGGGTAATTTTCCCAAAAACATTCAGTACTTC.

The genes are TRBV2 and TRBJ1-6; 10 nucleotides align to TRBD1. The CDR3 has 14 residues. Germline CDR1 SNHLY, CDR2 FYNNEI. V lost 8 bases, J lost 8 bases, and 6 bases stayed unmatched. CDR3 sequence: CASLTGGIYSPLHF. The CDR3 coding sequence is TGTGCCAGCCTGACAGGGGGCATTTATTCACCCCTCCACTTT.

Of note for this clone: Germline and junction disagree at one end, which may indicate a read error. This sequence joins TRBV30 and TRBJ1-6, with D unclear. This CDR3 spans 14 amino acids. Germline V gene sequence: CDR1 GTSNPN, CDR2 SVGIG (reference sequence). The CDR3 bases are TGTGCCCGGAGTGTACCTCCACAGATAGTCCCCTTCCGCTTT. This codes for CARSVPPQIVPFRF.

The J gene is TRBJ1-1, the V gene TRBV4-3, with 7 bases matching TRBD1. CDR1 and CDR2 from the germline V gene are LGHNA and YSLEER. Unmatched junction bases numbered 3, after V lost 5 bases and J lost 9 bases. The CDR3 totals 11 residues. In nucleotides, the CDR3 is TGCGCCAGCAGCGGGGGACAGCAAGCTTTCTTT. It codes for CASSGGQQAFF.